This TCR beta chain was captured by sequencing in a study of CD8+CD57+ T cells in acquired aplastic anemia. Genomic DNA, serving as template, underwent TCR beta VDJ and CDR3 profiling. TCRdb re-analysed the reads in MiXCR, keeping a single row per CDR3 protein. The sample shows some 180,000 distinct CDR3 sequences, around 63% of them seen only once. Patients included in sequencing had previously demonstrated CD8+CD57+ cell expansion by flow cytometry. Trimming took 7 bases from V and 0 from J; bases not matched to a gene: 6. CDR1 is ENHRY, CDR2 SYGVKD, per germline. The CDR3 is 15 residues long. The rearrangement links TRBV10-3 to TRBJ2-7; 10 bases map to TRBD2. The TCR comes from a human donor with aplastic anemia. The sample consisted of sorted CD4+, CD8+, or CD8+CD57+ T cells (not recorded which) from PBMCs. The CDR3 DNA reads as TGTGCCATCAATATAGCGGGGGGCAACTCCTACGAGCAGTACTTC. It translates to CAINIAGGNSYEQYF.